These 3 T cell receptor beta chains came from one sample sequenced in a study of OX40 agonist ivuxolimab in advanced cancers. The library relied on the immunoSEQ multiplex PCR assay. What TCRdb holds here is the immuneACCESS table cut down to in-frame rearrangements. Part of the clones is not present; checked against another copy, under half of the missing clones reflect an unresolved V gene, and the others are unexplained. The sample table shows around 72,000 clones, and approximately 85% are seen once. Roughly 16% of the sample is held by the ten biggest clonotypes. Here the sequenced sample was CD4+ or CD8+ T cells sorted from blood, taken in a trial of the OX40 agonist ivuxolimab. Receptor source: an adult with an advanced solid tumor such as melanoma, head and neck, liver or kidney cancer.

This clone has a handful of counts. This chain links TRBV28 with TRBJ1-1; 7 bases agree with TRBD1. Germline values: CDR1 MDHEN, CDR2 SYDVKM. The CDR3 loop spans 13 amino acids. Trimming removed 5 bases from V and 4 bases from J; junction bases left unmatched: 4. CDR3 loop: CASSGTGVTEAFF. The CDR3, as DNA: TGTGCCAGCAGTGGAACAGGGGTCACTGAAGCTTTCTTT.

The chain couples TRBV7-9 to TRBJ1-1, with D unresolved. Germline assignment: CDR1 SEHNR and CDR2 FQNEAQ (reference sequence). Trimming took off 1 base at V and 3 bases at J, with 6 bases between the two ends. The CDR3 has 13 residues. CDR3 sequence: CASSLDPHTEAFF. CDR3 DNA: TGTGCCAGCAGCTTAGATCCACACACTGAAGCTTTCTTT.

The chain employs TRBV10-3 and TRBJ2-5, with 10 bases fitting TRBD2. CDR1 and CDR2 from the germline V gene are ENHRY and SYGVKD. CDR3 size: 20 residues. V shed 0 bases and J 5 bases; nucleotides not matched to a gene: 18. The CDR3 DNA is TGTGCCATCAGTGAGTCGGGACAGTTGGGAATAGCGGGAGGACGGGAGACCCAGTACTTC. This encodes CAISESGQLGIAGGRETQYF.